This T cell receptor (beta chain) was identified in a study of blood T cell repertoires in COVID-19. Study details: Acute and convalescent COVID-19 specimens originated in the United States, Italy and Spain. PBMCs, B-cell-depleted T cells, or T cells provided the cDNA or gDNA that made up the material.

The V and J ends lost 6 bases and 7 bases respectively, with 16 bases between them. This CDR3 is built from 14 residues. In germline, CDR1 is ENHRY, CDR2 SYGVKD. Clones were read by immunoSEQ multiplex PCR, and TCRdb kept only the in-frame ones, dropping some. This sample has tens of thousands of clones; 60% to 85% occur once, and the top ten carry 40% to 60%. The TCR sequence derives from a human donor in a cohort sampled during active COVID-19. The V call is TRBV10-3, the J call TRBJ2-1, with D unclear. Material: peripheral blood. The DNA of the CDR3 is TGTGCCATCAGCCTTCGCGGCGAATTTAATGAGCAGTTCTTC. Protein sequence: CAISLRGEFNEQFF.